This section outlines one T cell receptor (beta chain) sequence together with its context. Its antigen is still unknown. This specimen comes from a study of PD-1 blockade in classical Hodgkin lymphoma. General study points: Underlying causes for the observed repertoire differences were not defined, possibly disease activity or prior therapy. The study reported lower baseline TCR diversity in newly diagnosed patients than in healthy donors.

The protocol was immunoSEQ multiplex PCR, while the TCRdb copy is restricted to in-frame clones and leaves out a portion. The repertoire consists of fewer than 20,000 clones, with around 92% occurring once and the leading ten covering about 0.53%. Time point indicated: newly diagnosed, previously untreated cHL patient sample. Magnetic negative selection purified CD4+ T cells from thawed PBMCs. Untreated, newly diagnosed classical Hodgkin lymphoma PBMCs were comparators. The CDR3 has 12 amino acids. Germline V gene sequence: CDR1 SQVTM, CDR2 ANQGSEA. The trim removed 6 bases at V and 5 bases at J, leaving 6 bases unmatched.

J is TRBJ1-1 and V is TRBV29-1; the match to TRBD1 covers 7 bases. The source material was CD4+ T cells from blood. The sequence was obtained from a human donor with classical Hodgkin lymphoma. For the CDR3, the DNA is TGCAGCGTGGACAGGCGGGGTACTGAAGCTTTCTTT. It codes for CSVDRRGTEAFF. The entire variable domain, with the rest obtained from reference TRBV29-1 and TRBJ1-1, is as follows: SAVISQKPSRDICQRGTSLTIQCQVDSQVTMMFWYRQQPGQSLTLIATANQGSEATYESGFVIDKFPISRPNLTFSTLTVSNMSPEDSSIYLCSVDRRGTEAFFGQGTRLTVV.